Detailed here is one T cell receptor beta chain. What this receptor recognizes is not known. Base quality data are lacking; no much larger clone is found one base away. Whole blood was collected in K2EDTA tubes by collaborating institutions according to the institutions' own protocols. For TCRbeta analysis, collaborator samples were shipped as frozen whole blood, as isolated PBMCs, or as DNA extracted from either sample type. TCRbeta CDR3 regions were amplified from genomic DNA using the immunoSEQ Assay, a bias-controlled multiplex PCR. Concerning the study's data processing: The number of nucleated cells in each sample was estimated from the amplification of reference gene primers within the assay. To quantify the absolute abundance of each unique TCRbeta CDR3 rearrangement, sequence reads were collapsed and filtered. Productive Simpson clonality was computed per sample as the square root of Simpson's diversity index over productive rearrangements. Imported from immuneACCESS, the table was reduced by TCRdb to in-frame sequences with V and J called. These copies leave out some clones; in studies compared against another copy, an unresolved V gene accounts for under half, and the cause of the remainder is not known. V, J and clone size are taken as reported in that table, and D and trimming were inferred from the DNA itself. The sample contains about 140,000 clones, 85% to 90% of them found a single time. The ten largest clones add up to about 5.6% of the sample.

The data derive from a study of blood T cell repertoires in COVID-19 (dated by TCRdb to the early 2020s). For the study in its entirety: The collaborator samples originated in the United States, Italy and Spain and spanned the acute and convalescent phases of COVID-19. A freely available public database, intended as a resource for researchers studying the immune response to SARS-CoV-2, is where the repertoires were released. Where available, HLA class I and class II types were taken from metadata supplied by the sample provider and were not determined by assay-based typing. Samples came from the ongoing ImmuneRACE study (first 160 participants) plus 1,254 subjects from 6 global collaborators. A de-identified subject ID, COVID-19 status, age in years and sex were almost always included in the sample metadata. The dataset comprised deeply sampled blood TCRbeta repertoires from subjects exposed to, actively infected with, or recovered from COVID-19. The prospective study material was composed of cDNA or gDNA derived from T cells, B-cell-depleted T cells, or PBMCs. Overall study outcomes, separate from this receptor: The amount of clinical and demographic metadata varied by source and participant and was provided uncurated.

This TCR was sampled from a human donor in a cohort sampled during active COVID-19. Sequencing used peripheral blood.

DNA sequence: TGTGCCAGCAGTTCGGACATGGCTAGAATCCACGAGCAGTACTTC. This encodes CASSSDMARIHEQYF. The V and J segments used are TRBV6-5 and TRBJ2-7; TRBD1 could be the D gene, as 5 bases match. The CDR3 numbers 15 residues from cysteine through phenylalanine. The CDR3 DNA has 45 bases and is translated from base 1. Relative to germline, V is 4 bases shorter and J is 5 bases shorter, with 18 bases between their ends. For CDR1 and CDR2, the germline V gene lists MNHEY and SVGAGI.